This TCR beta chain was obtained from a study of Graves' ophthalmopathy and Graves' hyperthyroidism. Trimming removed 6 bases at V and 4 bases at J, with 15 bases between. CDR1 and CDR2 from the germline V gene are DFQATT and SNEGSKA (reference sequence). The CDR3 consists of 13 residues. The sequenced template was RNA, covering the TCR beta CDR3 region. Following a first-round RT-PCR that used HTBI primers, a second-round multiplex PCR was carried out. MiXCR, run by TCRdb on the multiplex PCR reads, gives a single entry per CDR3 protein. The table has more than 1,000,000 distinct CDR3 sequences, 35% to 40% seen once.

What was sequenced was peripheral blood or thyroid tissue (not recorded which). This receptor was identified in an adult man with Graves' hyperthyroidism. The V call is TRBV20-1, the J call TRBJ2-5, with D tentatively TRBD1 (6 bases). The chain's CDR3 is CSATPGAGETQYF. The CDR3 region has the DNA TGCAGTGCCACCCCAGGGGCTGGAGAGACCCAGTACTTC.